The entry below gives a single T cell receptor beta chain sequence along with its context. The data are from a study of regulatory T cells in long-lasting Graves disease. CDR1 is SNHLY and CDR2 is FYNNEI in the germline V gene. This CDR3 comprises 15 residues. The V gene lost 4 bases and the J gene lost 6 bases, with 13 bases spanning the gap. Sequencing libraries for TCR beta were prepared with iRepertoire HTBI primers and Arm-PCR of CDR3 regions. MiXCR was run by TCRdb on the multiplex PCR reads, yielding one entry per CDR3 protein. The sample holds fewer than 350,000 distinct CDR3 sequences, about 20% seen once. Indicated time point: newly diagnosed GD, antithyroid drugs for less than 3 months. Researchers made the TCR library from RNA that was extracted from PBMCs.

This receptor was obtained from a female donor with Graves disease. The sample consisted of peripheral blood mononuclear cells (PBMCs), taken at new diagnosis, from a patient treated with antithyroid drugs. V usage is TRBV2 and J usage is TRBJ1-6, with a weak D call TRBD1 (5 bases). The CDR3 reads CASSVGRPVNSPLHF. CDR3 DNA sequence: TGTGCCAGCAGTGTGGGGCGACCTGTTAATTCACCCCTCCACTTT.